This TCR beta chain was obtained from a study of relationships among human T cell subsets. Study-wide results and caveats: Over 60% of CD8+ cytotoxic sequences were in clones over 100 reads; regulatory and Th2 had few.

The T cell receptor alpha and beta CDR3 regions were amplified from mRNA by semiquantitative ARM-PCR. ARM-PCR used tagged nested gene-specific primers, then communal superprimers for exponential amplification. TCRdb passed the multiplex PCR reads through MiXCR, listing each CDR3 protein once. The sample includes 13,000 or so distinct CDR3 sequences, 67% seen only once; the top ten take 25% to 30%. With respect to this clonotype: Its antigen is currently unknown. The CDR3 carries no conserved terminal phenylalanine or tryptophan, so it likely arises from a read error.

Germline V CDR1 and CDR2: MNHNS, SASEGT. The V gene lost 6 bases and the J gene lost 3 bases, with 7 bases spanning the gap. The CDR3 has 12 amino acids. Th1 cells were collected as flow-through following bead selections for CD25, CD56 and CD294. The sample comprised CD4+ Th1 cells sorted from blood. The TCR originated in a man aged 35 to 55 in good health. This rearrangement joins TRBV6-1 to TRBJ2-3, with no clear D. As DNA, the CDR3 is TGTGCCAGCAGCTCAGGTACAGATACGCAGTATTCT. Its translation is CASSSGTDTQYS.